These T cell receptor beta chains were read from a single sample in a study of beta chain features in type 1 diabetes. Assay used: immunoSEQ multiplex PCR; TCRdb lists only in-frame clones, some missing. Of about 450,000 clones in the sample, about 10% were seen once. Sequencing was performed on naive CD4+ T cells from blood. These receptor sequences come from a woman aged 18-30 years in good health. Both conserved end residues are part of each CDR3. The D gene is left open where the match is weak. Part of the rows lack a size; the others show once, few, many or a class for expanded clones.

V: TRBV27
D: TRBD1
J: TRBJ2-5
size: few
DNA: TGTGCCAGCAGTACCTGGGACAGAGAGACCCAGTACTTC
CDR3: CASSTWDRETQYF

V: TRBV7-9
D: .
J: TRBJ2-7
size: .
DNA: TGTGCCAGCAGCTCCTCGACAGAGCAGTACTTC
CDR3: CASSSSTEQYF

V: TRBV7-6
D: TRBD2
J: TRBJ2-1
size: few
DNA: TGTGCCAGCAGCCAACTAGCGAATGAGCAGTTCTTC
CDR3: CASSQLANEQFF

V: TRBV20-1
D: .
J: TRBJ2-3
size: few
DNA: TGCAGTGCCAGTCTCATCGATACGCAGTATTTT
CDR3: CSASLIDTQYF

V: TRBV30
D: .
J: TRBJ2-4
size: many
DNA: TGTGCCTGGAGCGCAGAGGGGCGAGCCAAAAACATTCAGTACTTC
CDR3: CAWSAEGRAKNIQYF

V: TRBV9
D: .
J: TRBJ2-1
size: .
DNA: TGTGCCAGCAGCGCCCTAGGGACCTCCTACAATGAGCAGTTCTTC
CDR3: CASSALGTSYNEQFF

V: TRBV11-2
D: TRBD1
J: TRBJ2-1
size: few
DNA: TGTGCCAGCAGCCCTAGGGGGCTTGACGATGAGCAGTTCTTC
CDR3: CASSPRGLDDEQFF

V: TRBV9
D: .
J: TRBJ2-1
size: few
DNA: TGTGCCAGCAGCCGAGGGGATAGTTCCTACAATGAGCAGTTCTTC
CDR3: CASSRGDSSYNEQFF

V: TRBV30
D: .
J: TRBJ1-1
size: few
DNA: TGTGCCTGGAGTTCAAAGAGCCATGAAGCTTTCTTT
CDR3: CAWSSKSHEAFF

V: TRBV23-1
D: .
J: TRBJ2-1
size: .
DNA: TGCGCCAGCAGTCATTCGAAACAGGGACTCTCCTACAATGAGCAGTTCTTC
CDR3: CASSHSKQGLSYNEQFF

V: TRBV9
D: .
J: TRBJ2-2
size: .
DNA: TGTGCCAGCAGCGTACCCATCACCGGGGAGCTGTTTTTT
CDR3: CASSVPITGELFF

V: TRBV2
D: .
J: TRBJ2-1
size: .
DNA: TGTGCCAGCAGTGTGAATTACTACAATGAGCAGTTCTTC
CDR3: CASSVNYYNEQFF

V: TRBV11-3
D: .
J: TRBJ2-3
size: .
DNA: TGTGCCAGCAGCTTCCAGAGTAGCGGTCGCACAGATACGCAGTATTTT
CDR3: CASSFQSSGRTDTQYF

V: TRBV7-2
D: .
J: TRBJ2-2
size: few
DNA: TGTGCCAGCAGCTTGTCACCAACGGTCGGGGAGCTGTTTTTT
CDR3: CASSLSPTVGELFF

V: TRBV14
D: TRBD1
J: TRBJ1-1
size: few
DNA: TGTGCCAGCAGCCCAGACCACAGGGGAGGCACTGAAGCTTTCTTT
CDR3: CASSPDHRGGTEAFF

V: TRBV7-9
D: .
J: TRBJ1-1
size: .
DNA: TGTGCCAGCAGCGCGGGACGGATGAGGAACACTGAAGCTTTCTTT
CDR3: CASSAGRMRNTEAFF

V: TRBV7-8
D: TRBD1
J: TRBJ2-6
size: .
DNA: TGTGCCAGCAGCTTGAACAGGGGTCTCCACTCTGGGGCCAACGTCCTGACTTTC
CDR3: CASSLNRGLHSGANVLTF

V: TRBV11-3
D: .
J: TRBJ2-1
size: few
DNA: TGTGCCAGCAGCGAGCACAGGGGACTGAGCTCCTACAATGAGCAGTTCTTC
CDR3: CASSEHRGLSSYNEQFF

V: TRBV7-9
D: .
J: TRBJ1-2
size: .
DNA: TGTGCCAGCAGCGAAGCCCGCTATGGCTACACCTTC
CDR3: CASSEARYGYTF

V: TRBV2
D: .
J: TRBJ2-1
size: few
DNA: TGTGCCAGCAGTGTGGAAGAAGGGAAATACAATGAGCAGTTCTTC
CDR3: CASSVEEGKYNEQFF

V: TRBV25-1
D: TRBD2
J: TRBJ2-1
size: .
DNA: TGTGCCAGCCAGAGCGGGAGAAGGCGCAATGAGCAGTTCTTC
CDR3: CASQSGRRRNEQFF

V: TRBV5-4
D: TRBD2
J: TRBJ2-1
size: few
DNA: TGTGCCAGCAGCTTGGAGGGGACTAGGGGTTACAATGAGCAGTTCTTC
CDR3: CASSLEGTRGYNEQFF

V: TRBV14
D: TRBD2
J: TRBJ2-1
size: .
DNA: TGTGCCAGCAGCCAAGTGACTAGCGGGGCCGGGTATGAGCAGTTCTTC
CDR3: CASSQVTSGAGYEQFF

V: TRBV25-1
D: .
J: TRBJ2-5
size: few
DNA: TGTGCCAGCAGTGAACCGGGACAAGGCCCCAAGGAGACCCAGTACTTC
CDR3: CASSEPGQGPKETQYF

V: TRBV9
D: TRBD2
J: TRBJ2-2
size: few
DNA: TGTGCCAGCAGCGTAGAGGGACTAGCAACCGGGGAGCTGTTTTTT
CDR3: CASSVEGLATGELFF

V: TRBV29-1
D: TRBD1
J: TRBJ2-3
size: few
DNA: TGCAGCGTTTACGGGACAGACAGCACAGATACGCAGTATTTT
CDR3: CSVYGTDSTDTQYF

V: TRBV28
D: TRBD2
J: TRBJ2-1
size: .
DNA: TGTGCCAGCACTCCCGCTAGCGGGAGCTCCTACAATGAGCAGTTCTTC
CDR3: CASTPASGSSYNEQFF

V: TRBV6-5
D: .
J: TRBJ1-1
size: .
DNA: TGTGCCAGCAGTCCTGGGCGGGGGAACACTGAAGCTTTCTTT
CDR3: CASSPGRGNTEAFF

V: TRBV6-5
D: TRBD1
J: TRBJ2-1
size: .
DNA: TGTGCCAGCAGTTACGCCACAGGGGTTGAGCAGTTCTTC
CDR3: CASSYATGVEQFF

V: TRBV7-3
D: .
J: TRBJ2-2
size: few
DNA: TGTGCCAGCAGCTTACCTGTCGGATCGAACACCGGGGAGCTGTTTTTT
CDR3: CASSLPVGSNTGELFF

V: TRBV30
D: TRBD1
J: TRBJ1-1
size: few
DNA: TGTGCCTGGAGTGCCTCTCGGACAGGGACTGGTGAAGCTTTCTTT
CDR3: CAWSASRTGTGEAFF

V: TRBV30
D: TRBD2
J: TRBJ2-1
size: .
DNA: TGTGCCTGGAATACGATCGGACTAGCGGGGGTTCGAAATGAGCAGTTCTTC
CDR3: CAWNTIGLAGVRNEQFF

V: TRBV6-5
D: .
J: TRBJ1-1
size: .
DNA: TGTGCCATTGGGGGGCTGTTGAACACTGAAGCTTTCTTT
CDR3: CAIGGLLNTEAFF

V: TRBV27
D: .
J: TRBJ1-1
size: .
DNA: TGTGCCAGCAGTTTATCGATCAGGAAATCTAGTCAAGCTTTCTTT
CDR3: CASSLSIRKSSQAFF

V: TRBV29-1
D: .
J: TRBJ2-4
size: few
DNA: TGCAGCGTACAAACTAGCACCAAAAACATTCAGTACTTC
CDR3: CSVQTSTKNIQYF

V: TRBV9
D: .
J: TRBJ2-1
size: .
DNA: TGTGCCAGCAGCTCCTACGGGAGTTCCTACAATGAGCAGTTCTTC
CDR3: CASSSYGSSYNEQFF

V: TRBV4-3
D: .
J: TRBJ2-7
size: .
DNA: TGCGCCAGCAGCCAACTTGGGCGCATCGGGTACGAGCAGTACTTC
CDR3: CASSQLGRIGYEQYF

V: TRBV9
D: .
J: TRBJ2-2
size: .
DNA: TGTGCCAGCAGCGTAGCGGGCAGGGGGAACACCGGGGAGCTGTTTTTT
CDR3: CASSVAGRGNTGELFF

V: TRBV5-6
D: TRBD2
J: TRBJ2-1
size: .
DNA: TGTGCCAGCATAGGACTAGCGGAGAACAATGAGCAGTTCTTC
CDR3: CASIGLAENNEQFF

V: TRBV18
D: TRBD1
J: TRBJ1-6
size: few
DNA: TGTGCCAGCTCAACACAGGGGATGGGTTCACCCCTCCACTTT
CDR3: CASSTQGMGSPLHF

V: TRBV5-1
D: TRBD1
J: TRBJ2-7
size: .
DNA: TGCGCCAGCAGCTTCCGGGACAGGGTGGTGTACGAGCAGTACTTC
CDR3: CASSFRDRVVYEQYF

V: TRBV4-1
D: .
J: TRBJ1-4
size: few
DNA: TGCGCCAGCTTCGGGCAGGGCCGTAATGAAAAACTGTTTTTT
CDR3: CASFGQGRNEKLFF

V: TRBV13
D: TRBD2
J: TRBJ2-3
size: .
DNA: TGTGCCAGCAGCTTAGGACTAGCGGGAGGGCCTGGTACGCAGTATTTT
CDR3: CASSLGLAGGPGTQYF

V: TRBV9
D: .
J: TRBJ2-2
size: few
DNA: TGTGCCAGCAGCGCTTCGCGGGTGGACACCGGGGAGCTGTTTTTT
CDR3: CASSASRVDTGELFF

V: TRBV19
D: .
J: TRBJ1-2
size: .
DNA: TGTGCCAGTGCTGAACAGGTCCCCATCTATGGCTACACCTTC
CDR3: CASAEQVPIYGYTF

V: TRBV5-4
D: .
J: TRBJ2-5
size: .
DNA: TGTGCCAGCAGCTCGGCCGGGACGGAAGAGACCCAGTACTTC
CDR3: CASSSAGTEETQYF

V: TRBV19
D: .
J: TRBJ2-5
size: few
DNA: TGTGCCAGTAGTCTTACCCCCCGGGACAAAGAGACCCAGTACTTC
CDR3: CASSLTPRDKETQYF

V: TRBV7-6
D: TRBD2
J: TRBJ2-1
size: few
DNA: TGTGCCAGCAGCCCCCTGATAGGTTGGCGGGGGGAGCACAATGAGCAGTTCTTC
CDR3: CASSPLIGWRGEHNEQFF

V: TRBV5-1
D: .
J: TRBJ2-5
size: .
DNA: TGCGCCAGCAGCTTGTTGACAGCGAAAGAAGAGACCCAGTACTTC
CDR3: CASSLLTAKEETQYF

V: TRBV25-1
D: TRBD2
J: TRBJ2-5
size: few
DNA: TGTGCCAGCCTCGGGCGGGAGGTGGGGGAGACCCAGTACTTC
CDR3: CASLGREVGETQYF

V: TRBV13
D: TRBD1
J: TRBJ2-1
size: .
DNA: TGTGCCAGCAGCGCAGTAGGGCGGGACAGGTCCTACAATGAGCAGTTCTTC
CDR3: CASSAVGRDRSYNEQFF

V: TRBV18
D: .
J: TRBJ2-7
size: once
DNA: TGTGCCAGCTCACAAGGGAACGAGCAGTACTTC
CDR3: CASSQGNEQYF

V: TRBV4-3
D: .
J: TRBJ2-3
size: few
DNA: TGCGCCAGCAGCCAAGATCGGGGACGGGGGGATACGCAGTATTTT
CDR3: CASSQDRGRGDTQYF

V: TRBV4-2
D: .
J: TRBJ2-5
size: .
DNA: TGTGCCAGCAGCCAAGCTAAGAGGGGGATGGAGACCCAGTACTTC
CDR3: CASSQAKRGMETQYF

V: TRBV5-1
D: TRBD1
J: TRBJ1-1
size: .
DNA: TGCGCCAGCAGCCCCCTCGGGACAGGGAACACTGAAGCTTTCTTT
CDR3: CASSPLGTGNTEAFF

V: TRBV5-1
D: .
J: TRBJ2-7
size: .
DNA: TGCGCCAGCAGCTTGTTGGTACCCTACGAGCAGTACTTC
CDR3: CASSLLVPYEQYF

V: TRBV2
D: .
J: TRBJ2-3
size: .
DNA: TGTGCCAGCAGGATAGCGGATACGCAGTATTTT
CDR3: CASRIADTQYF

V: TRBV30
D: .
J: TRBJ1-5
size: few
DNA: TGTGCCTGGAACGTGGGGGGCCAGCCCCAGCATTTT
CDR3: CAWNVGGQPQHF

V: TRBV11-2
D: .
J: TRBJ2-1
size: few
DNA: TGTGCCAGCAGCCTCCGGGACTGGCATTATGAGGAGCAGTTCTTC
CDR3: CASSLRDWHYEEQFF